These T cell receptor beta chains were read from a single sample in a study of response to subunit inactivated influenza vaccine. TCRdb itself ran the RT-PCR reads through MiXCR, one entry per CDR3 protein. The top ten clones hold approximately 11% of a sample with 500,000 to 600,000 distinct CDR3 sequences, over 9% of them seen once. The same sample was also used in a study of T cells expressing NK-cell markers.

The material was PBMCs from blood, obtained on the day of vaccination. The receptor set was obtained from a man aged 45-60 years who received an inactivated influenza vaccine. CDR3s include the opening cysteine and the closing phenylalanine or tryptophan. D genes are given only for firm matches. Clone size is stated in some rows and not others, as once, few, many or a class when expanded.

CDR3,DNA,V,length,J,D,size
CASSHRREDSYNEQFF,TGTGCCAGCAGCCACCGAAGGGAGGACTCCTACAATGAGCAGTTCTTC,TRBV6-2/TRBV6-3,16,TRBJ2-1,-,-
CASSQDRRGYEQYF,TGCGCCAGCAGCCAAGACCGCAGGGGCTACGAGCAGTACTTC,TRBV4-3,14,TRBJ2-7,-,-
CAIRGQGTDTQYF,TGTGCCATCAGGGGACAGGGCACAGATACGCAGTATTTT,TRBV10-3,13,TRBJ2-3,TRBD1,-
CASSEAQGGGEQFF,TGTGCCAGCAGTGAAGCGCAGGGCGGGGGAGAGCAGTTCTTC,TRBV6-1,14,TRBJ2-1,TRBD2,few
CASSQIRGELFF,TGCGCCAGCAGCCAAATAAGGGGGGAGCTGTTTTTT,TRBV4-1,12,TRBJ2-2,-,-
CASSQVRDAYFMNTEAFF,TGCGCCAGCAGCCAAGTCCGGGACGCATATTTCATGAACACTGAAGCTTTCTTT,TRBV4-3,18,TRBJ1-1,-,-
CASSPPGFGYEQYF,TGTGCCAGCAGTCCACCCGGTTTCGGCTACGAGCAGTACTTC,TRBV28,14,TRBJ2-7,-,few
CASSLQRGSSYNEQFF,TGTGCCAGCTCACTACAGCGGGGGAGCTCCTACAATGAGCAGTTCTTC,TRBV18,16,TRBJ2-1,TRBD2,many
CASSHGNKEQYF,TGTGCCAGCAGCCACGGAAATAAAGAGCAGTACTTC,TRBV3-1,12,TRBJ2-7,-,-
CASSTTPREFNTGELFF,TGTGCCAGTAGTACCACTCCCAGGGAGTTCAACACCGGGGAGCTGTTTTTT,TRBV19,17,TRBJ2-2,-,few
CASKQRQGAEQYF,TGTGCCAGCAAGCAGCGGCAGGGGGCCGAGCAGTACTTC,TRBV2,13,TRBJ2-7,TRBD1,-
CASSLADVSYEQYF,TGTGCCAGCAGCTTAGCCGACGTTAGCTACGAGCAGTACTTC,TRBV7-9,14,TRBJ2-7,-,few
CASSITGGSWTEAFF,TGTGCCAGCAGCATTACAGGGGGCTCGTGGACTGAAGCTTTCTTT,TRBV7-2,15,TRBJ1-1,TRBD1,few
CASSHVLRRTRNEKLFF,TGCGCCAGCAGCCACGTCCTCCGAAGGACGCGTAATGAAAAACTGTTTTTT,TRBV4-1,17,TRBJ1-4,-,many
CASRPGLAGAEQYF,TGTGCCAGCAGGCCAGGGCTAGCGGGAGCCGAGCAGTACTTC,TRBV6-1,14,TRBJ2-7,TRBD2,few
CASSLVPGDSYEQYF,TGTGCCAGCAGCTTAGTCCCGGGGGACTCCTACGAGCAGTACTTC,TRBV7-9,15,TRBJ2-7,-,-
CATSDSREAKNIQYF,TGTGCCACCAGTGATTCCCGGGAAGCCAAAAACATTCAGTACTTC,TRBV24-1,15,TRBJ2-4,-,many
CSAHGTGSSGTNVLTF,TGCAGTGCCCACGGGACAGGTAGCTCTGGGACCAACGTCCTGACTTTC,TRBV20-1,16,TRBJ2-6,TRBD1,-
CASSVGGGGFSYEQYF,TGTGCCAGCAGCGTAGGAGGAGGGGGTTTCTCCTACGAGCAGTACTTC,TRBV9,16,TRBJ2-7,-,few
CASSYGSERSYEQYF,TGTGCCAGCAGTTACGGCTCTGAACGGAGCTACGAGCAGTACTTC,TRBV6-5,15,TRBJ2-7,-,-
CASSPGTPFTDTQYF,TGTGCCAGCAGCCCCGGGACACCCTTTACAGATACGCAGTATTTT,TRBV7-9,15,TRBJ2-3,-,few
CASSLSTGGGYNEQFF,TGTGCCAGCAGTCTCTCGACAGGGGGCGGGTACAATGAGCAGTTCTTC,TRBV6-2/TRBV6-3,16,TRBJ2-1,TRBD1,-
CASKQGAEAGELFF,TGTGCCAGCAAACAGGGGGCGGAGGCCGGGGAGCTGTTTTTT,TRBV9,14,TRBJ2-2,TRBD1,-
CASSNWAGRAYNEQFF,TGTGCCAGCAGCAACTGGGCCGGGAGGGCCTACAATGAGCAGTTCTTC,TRBV9,16,TRBJ2-1,TRBD2,few
CSAQTGEGTYNEQFF,TGCAGTGCCCAAACAGGAGAAGGGACCTACAATGAGCAGTTCTTC,TRBV20-1,15,TRBJ2-1,-,few
CASSLEARGYEQYF,TGCGCCAGCAGCTTGGAAGCCAGGGGCTACGAGCAGTACTTC,TRBV5-1,14,TRBJ2-7,-,-
CASSPSEIWSGANVLTF,TGTGCCAGCAGCCCCTCAGAGATATGGTCTGGGGCCAACGTCCTGACTTTC,TRBV27,17,TRBJ2-6,-,few